The T cell receptor beta chain under discussion was sequenced for a study of blood T cell repertoires in COVID-19. About the study: Acute-phase and convalescent COVID-19 samples originated in the United States, Italy and Spain.

Participant-given clinical history determined each cohort assignment. Repertoires were generated with immunoSEQ multiplex PCR, while TCRdb's copy carries only in-frame clones and drops some. The sample lists 350,000 or so clones, less than 90% occurring once. Germline loops: CDR1 MDHEN, CDR2 SYDVKM. V was shortened by 3 bases and J by 10 bases, with 15 bases between the two germline ends. CDR3 length equals 13 residues. The sequence was obtained from a woman in her 30s who had recovered from COVID-19. Sequencing input: PBMCs or T cells enriched from blood (not recorded which). This rearrangement joins TRBV28 to TRBJ1-1; possibly TRBD1 for D (6 bases). CDR3 sequence (DNA): TGTGCCAGCAGTTTGATAGGGGGGGTTCGAGCTTTCTTT. It is translated as CASSLIGGVRAFF.